This TCR beta chain was sequenced for a study of CD8+CD57+ T cells in acquired aplastic anemia. Study information: The mean DNA yield obtained from sorted CD4+ and CD8+ cells came to around 3 ug. The study, taken as a whole, reports: In common between the patients and the controls were around 29 CD8+ CDR3 sequences.

Genomic DNA was employed as the template in profiling TCR beta VDJ and CDR3. A single record per CDR3 protein comes from TCRdb applying MiXCR to the reads. The table has 150,000 to 200,000 distinct CDR3 sequences, 48% seen once. For sequencing, patients were chosen who had shown expansion of CD8+CD57+ cells by flow cytometry. Prior therapy had not been administered to any patient at the time of blood sampling. This clonotype is medium-sized within its sample. Its antigen is unknown. Per the germline V gene, CDR1 is SNHLY and CDR2 is FYNNEI. Trimming cost V 8 bases and J 2 bases, with 16 bases left between them. There are 14 residues in the CDR3.

Sequenced: sorted CD4+, CD8+, or CD8+CD57+ T cells (not recorded which) from PBMCs. The V and J genes are TRBV2 and TRBJ2-7; D uncertain. The sequence was obtained from a human donor with aplastic anemia. The CDR3 DNA is TGTGCCAGCGGTCCGAGAGCCCAAGCCTACGAGCAGTACTTC. Amino acid sequence: CASGPRAQAYEQYF.